The subject of this entry is one T cell receptor (beta chain). The antigen it recognizes is unknown. Reading from cysteine to phenylalanine, the CDR3 counts 12 amino acids. DNA for this receptor is not on file. Taken from the germline V gene (reference sequence), the CDR1 and CDR2 loops are DFQATT and SNEGSKA. This sample is drawn from a study of monozygotic twins with inflammatory bowel disease (dated by TCRdb to about 2019). As for the study more broadly: In total, around 28 monozygotic twin pairs made up the full study: 19 Danish pairs, all IBD-discordant, plus nine German pairs, of which four were IBD-concordant and five were IBD-discordant. Within discordant pairs, disease-associated traits were sought mainly by comparing IBD patients with their genetically identical healthy co-twins. Each individual had, on average, about 151 000 unique TCRalpha sequences and 181 000 unique TCRbeta sequences available for analysis. The paper's findings and limits, for the study overall: The analysis was unable to tell apart different T cell subtypes. No single strong signal or clonotype linked to IBD turned up in the results, so the idea that one exists was not supported. Compared with healthy twins, IBD patients had fewer clonotypes in common with other individuals, a difference most pronounced in patients showing signs of disease activity. Repertoire similarity did not differ between concordant and discordant twins, which could be due to limited statistical power. Background noise and inter-individual variability may have been introduced into the repertoires by the differing immunosuppressive treatments among patients. A decrease in TCRbeta repertoire diversity, as measured by inverse Simpson index, was observed in IBD patients compared with their healthy co-twins.

The method behind the library was 5' RACE. Preparation of each TCR library used roughly 3.5 ug of total RNA. For each sample, cDNA synthesis with SMARTScribe reverse transcriptase was split into eight separate reactions. During cDNA synthesis, template switching was used to introduce unique molecular identifiers that contained a 6-nucleotide sample barcode. Two nested PCRs of roughly 16 and 10 cycles amplified the TCRalpha and TCRbeta cDNA, and bead purification followed each PCR. Before amplification, the cDNA was treated with uracil DNA-glycosylase and purified using the QIAquick PCR purification kit. In the second PCR, Illumina TruSeq-compatible adapters and sample-specific barcodes were added. TapeStation and Qubit were used to check library quality and concentration, and 5 ng of each library went into the pool. Pooled libraries were sequenced on an Illumina HiSeq2500 single-index Rapid Run with 2 x 100 bp reads and custom sequencing primers. On the authors' methods: UMI-based consensus assembly with MiGEC version 1.2.6 was used to correct PCR and sequencing errors. V(D)J alignment, clonotype assembly and CDR3 extraction were performed with MiXCR version 2.1.1. Normalisation of gene usage, clonotype sharing and MAIT/NKT TCR abundance was achieved by analysing the top 1000, 10 000 and 20 000 clonotypes per sample. After downsampling to 27 000 UMIs, diversity was calculated as the inverse Simpson index using the vegan R package. Statistical testing used paired Mann-Whitney U tests on the discordant twin pairs and applied Benjamini-Hochberg correction for multiple testing. TCRdb reprocessed the reads and provides one entry for every CDR3 protein sequence; no DNA is given. TCRdb's processing, not the authors', yielded these V and J calls. The sample table records approximately 120,000 distinct CDR3 sequences. The biggest ten clones account for roughly 12% of the sample.

From each donor, a roughly 2.7 ml peripheral blood sample was drawn into PAXgene tubes and stored at -80 degrees C. Total RNA was isolated from whole blood with the PAXgene blood miRNA kit on an automated QIAcube, without T cell sorting. Peripheral blood from monozygotic twin pairs who were concordant or discordant for inflammatory bowel disease underwent deep TCRalpha and TCRbeta repertoire profiling using unique molecular barcoding. Smoking habits were recorded for all twin pairs, and individuals were classified as current, former or never smokers. This sequence was found in a human donor with ulcerative colitis or Crohn's disease, or a healthy co-twin of an affected twin (not recorded which). The chain uses TRBV20-1 and TRBJ1-1. The sequenced sample was blood. The CDR3 protein sequence reads: CSARDSFPEAFF.